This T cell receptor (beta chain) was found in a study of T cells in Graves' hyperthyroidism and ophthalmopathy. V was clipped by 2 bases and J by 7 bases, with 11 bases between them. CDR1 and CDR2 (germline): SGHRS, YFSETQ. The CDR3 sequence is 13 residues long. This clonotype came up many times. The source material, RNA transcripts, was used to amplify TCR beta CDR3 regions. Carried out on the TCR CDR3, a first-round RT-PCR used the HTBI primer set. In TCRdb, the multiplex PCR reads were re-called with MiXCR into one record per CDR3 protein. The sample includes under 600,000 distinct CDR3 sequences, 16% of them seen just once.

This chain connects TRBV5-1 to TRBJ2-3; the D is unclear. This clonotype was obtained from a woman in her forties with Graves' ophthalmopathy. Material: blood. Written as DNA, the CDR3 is TGCGCCAGCAGCTTAGGACCCTCAAATACGCAGTATTTT. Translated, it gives CASSLGPSNTQYF.